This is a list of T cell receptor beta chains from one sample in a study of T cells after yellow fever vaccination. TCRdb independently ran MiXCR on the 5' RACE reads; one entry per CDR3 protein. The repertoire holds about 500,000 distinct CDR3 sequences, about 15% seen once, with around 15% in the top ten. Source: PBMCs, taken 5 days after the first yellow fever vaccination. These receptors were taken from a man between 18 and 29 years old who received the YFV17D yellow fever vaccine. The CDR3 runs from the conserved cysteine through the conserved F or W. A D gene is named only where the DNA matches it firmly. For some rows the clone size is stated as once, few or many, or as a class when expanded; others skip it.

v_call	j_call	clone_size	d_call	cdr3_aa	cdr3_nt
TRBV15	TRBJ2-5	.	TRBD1	CATSREGGQGETQYF	TGTGCCACCAGCAGAGAGGGGGGACAGGGGGAGACCCAGTACTTC
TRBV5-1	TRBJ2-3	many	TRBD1	CASKGQGSTDTQYF	TGCGCCAGCAAAGGACAGGGCAGCACAGATACGCAGTATTTT
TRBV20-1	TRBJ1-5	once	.	CSAKEGGGGHSNQPQHF	TGCAGTGCAAAAGAGGGGGGCGGGGGACATAGCAATCAGCCCCAGCATTTT
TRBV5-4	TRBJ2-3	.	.	CASSLAGVLSETQYF	TGTGCCAGCAGCTTGGCAGGGGTATTGTCAGAAACGCAGTATTTT
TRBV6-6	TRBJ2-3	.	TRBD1	CASRGQGADTQYF	TGTGCCAGCAGGGGCCAGGGGGCCGATACGCAGTATTTT
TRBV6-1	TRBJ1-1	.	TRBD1	CASSPSSGQGFSEAFF	TGTGCCAGCAGTCCTTCCTCGGGACAGGGGTTTTCTGAAGCTTTCTTT
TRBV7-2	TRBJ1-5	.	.	CASSLVVGGWRQPQHF	TGTGCCAGCAGCTTAGTCGTCGGGGGATGGCGGCAGCCCCAGCATTTT
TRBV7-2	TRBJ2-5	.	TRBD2	CASSTPGTSGQETQYF	TGTGCCAGCAGCACCCCCGGGACTAGCGGACAAGAGACCCAGTACTTC
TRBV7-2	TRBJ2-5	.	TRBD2	CASSRAGEVTQYF	TGTGCCAGCAGCCGAGCGGGGGAAGTGACCCAGTACTTC
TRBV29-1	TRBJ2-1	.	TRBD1	CSAEGGTGSENEQFF	TGCAGCGCCGAAGGCGGGACAGGGTCAGAGAATGAGCAGTTCTTC
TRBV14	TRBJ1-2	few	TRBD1	CASSPRTGDYYGYTF	TGTGCCAGCAGCCCCCGGACAGGCGATTACTATGGCTACACCTTC
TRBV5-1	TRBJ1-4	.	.	CASSLGASDEKLFF	TGCGCCAGCAGTCTCGGGGCTTCGGATGAAAAACTGTTTTTT
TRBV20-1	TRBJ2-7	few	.	CSARRGAGSYEQYF	TGCAGTGCCAGAAGGGGGGCAGGGTCCTACGAGCAGTACTTC
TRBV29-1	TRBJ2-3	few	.	CSVASRGPTDTQYF	TGCAGCGTGGCCTCGAGGGGTCCGACAGATACGCAGTATTTT
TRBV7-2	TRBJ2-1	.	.	CASSLSLTAVGGYNEQFF	TGTGCCAGCAGCTTATCGTTGACAGCTGTTGGTGGGTACAATGAGCAGTTCTTC
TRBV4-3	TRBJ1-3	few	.	CASSQDYAGTYSGNTIYF	TGCGCCAGCAGCCAAGATTATGCAGGGACCTACTCTGGAAACACCATATATTTT
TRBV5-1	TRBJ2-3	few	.	CASSLDPRGATDTQYF	TGCGCCAGCAGCTTGGACCCCCGGGGAGCCACAGATACGCAGTATTTT
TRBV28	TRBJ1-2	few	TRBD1	CASSPIGQGARGYTF	TGTGCCAGCAGTCCGATCGGACAGGGGGCGCGTGGCTACACCTTC
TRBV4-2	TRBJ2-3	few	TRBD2	CASSQEMGLAGDTQYF	TGTGCCAGCAGCCAAGAGATGGGGCTAGCGGGGGATACGCAGTATTTT
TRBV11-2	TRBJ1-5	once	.	CASRLVQDSNQPQHF	TGTGCCAGCAGATTAGTCCAGGATAGCAATCAGCCCCAGCATTTT
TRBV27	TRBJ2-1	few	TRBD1	CASSFYRGQVNEQFF	TGTGCTAGCAGTTTTTACAGGGGGCAGGTCAATGAGCAGTTCTTC
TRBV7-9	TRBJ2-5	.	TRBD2	CALQKTSGTQETQYF	TGTGCCCTACAGAAGACTAGCGGGACCCAAGAGACCCAGTACTTC
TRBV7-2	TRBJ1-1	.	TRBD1	CASSFRDRGTTEAFF	TGTGCCAGCAGCTTTCGGGACAGGGGGACCACTGAAGCTTTCTTT
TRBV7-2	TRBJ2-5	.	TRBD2	CASSNPSGGATKTQYF	TGTGCCAGCAGCAACCCTAGCGGGGGGGCCACGAAGACCCAGTACTTC
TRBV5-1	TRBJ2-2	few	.	CASSLVQVRTGELFF	TGCGCCAGCAGCTTGGTGCAGGTGCGAACCGGGGAGCTGTTTTTT
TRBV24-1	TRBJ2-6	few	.	CATSARGGANVLTF	TGTGCCACCTCCGCGAGGGGTGGGGCCAACGTCCTGACTTTC
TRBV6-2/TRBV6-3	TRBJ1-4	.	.	CASSYGYEKLFF	TGTGCCAGCAGTTACGGGTATGAAAAACTGTTTTTT
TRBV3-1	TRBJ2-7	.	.	CASSHHPRGFSYEQYF	TGTGCCAGCAGCCACCACCCACGGGGGTTCTCCTACGAGCAGTACTTC
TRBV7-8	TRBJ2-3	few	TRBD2	CASSLRRLAGADTQYF	TGTGCCAGCAGCTTAAGGAGGCTAGCGGGCGCAGATACGCAGTATTTT
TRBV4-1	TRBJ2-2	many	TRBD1	CASSQPGQGSTGELFF	TGCGCCAGCAGCCAACCAGGACAGGGTAGTACCGGGGAGCTGTTTTTT
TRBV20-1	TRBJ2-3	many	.	CSARDLGGLDTQYF	TGCAGTGCTAGAGATCTAGGGGGGTTGGATACGCAGTATTTT
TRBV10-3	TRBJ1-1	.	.	CAIGRGREAFF	TGTGCCATCGGTCGGGGCCGAGAAGCTTTCTTT
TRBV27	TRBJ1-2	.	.	CASSRSLNYGYTF	TGTGCCAGCAGCAGATCATTGAACTATGGCTACACCTTC